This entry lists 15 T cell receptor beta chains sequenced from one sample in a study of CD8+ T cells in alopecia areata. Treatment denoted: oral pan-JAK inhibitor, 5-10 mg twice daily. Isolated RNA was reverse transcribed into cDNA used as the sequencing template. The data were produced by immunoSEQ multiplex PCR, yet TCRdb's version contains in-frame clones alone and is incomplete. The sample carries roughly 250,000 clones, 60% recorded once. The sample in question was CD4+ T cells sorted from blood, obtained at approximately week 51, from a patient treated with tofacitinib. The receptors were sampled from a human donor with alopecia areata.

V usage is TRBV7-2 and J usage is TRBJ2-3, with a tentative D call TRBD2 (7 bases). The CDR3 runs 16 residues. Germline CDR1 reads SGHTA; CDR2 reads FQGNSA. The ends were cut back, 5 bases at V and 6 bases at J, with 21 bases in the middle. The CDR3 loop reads CASSPGTGGRLDTQYF. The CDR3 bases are TGTGCCAGCAGCCCAGGGACCGGGGGGCGCTTGGATACGCAGTATTTT.

In DNA form, the CDR3 reads TGTGCCAGCAGCTTGGGAGGGACTGGAAGAGGGACCCAGTACTTC. It yields the protein CASSLGGTGRGTQYF. The V and J genes are TRBV5-6 and TRBJ2-5, with a weak D call TRBD2 (6 bases). The CDR3 covers 15 residues. Trimming took off 0 bases at V and 7 bases at J, with 16 bases between the two ends. Germline V gene lookup returns CDR1 SGHDT and CDR2 YYEEEE.

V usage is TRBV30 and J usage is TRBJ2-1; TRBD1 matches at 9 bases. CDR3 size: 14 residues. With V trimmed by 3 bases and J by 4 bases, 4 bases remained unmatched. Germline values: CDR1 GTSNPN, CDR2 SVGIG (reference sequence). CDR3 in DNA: TGTGCCTGGAGCCGAGGACAGGGGTACAATGAGCAGTTCTTC. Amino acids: CAWSRGQGYNEQFF.

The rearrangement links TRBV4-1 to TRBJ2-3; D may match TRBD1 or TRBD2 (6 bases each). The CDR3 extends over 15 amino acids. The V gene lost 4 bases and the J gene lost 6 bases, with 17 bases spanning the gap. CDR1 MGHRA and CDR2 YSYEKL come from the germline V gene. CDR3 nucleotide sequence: TGCGCCAGCAGCCTCTCAGTGGGGGGCCGGGATACGCAGTATTTT. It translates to CASSLSVGGRDTQYF.

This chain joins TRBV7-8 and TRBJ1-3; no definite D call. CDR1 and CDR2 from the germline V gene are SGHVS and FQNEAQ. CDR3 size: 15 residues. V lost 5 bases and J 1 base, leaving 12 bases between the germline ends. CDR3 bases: TGTGCCAGCAGCCTCGAATGGGTTTCTGGAAACACCATATATTTT. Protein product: CASSLEWVSGNTIYF.

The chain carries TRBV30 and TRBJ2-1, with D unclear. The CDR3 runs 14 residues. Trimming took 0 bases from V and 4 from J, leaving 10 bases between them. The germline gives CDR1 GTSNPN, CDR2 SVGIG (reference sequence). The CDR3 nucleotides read TGTGCCTGGAGTGTATGGGGTCAGTACAATGAGCAGTTCTTC. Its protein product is CAWSVWGQYNEQFF.

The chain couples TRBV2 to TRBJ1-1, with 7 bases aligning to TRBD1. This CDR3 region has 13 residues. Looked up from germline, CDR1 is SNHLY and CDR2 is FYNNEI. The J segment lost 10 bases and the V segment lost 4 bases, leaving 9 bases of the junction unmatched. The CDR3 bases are TGTGCCAGCAGTGGGGACAGACTTATTAGAGCTTTCTTT. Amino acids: CASSGDRLIRAFF.

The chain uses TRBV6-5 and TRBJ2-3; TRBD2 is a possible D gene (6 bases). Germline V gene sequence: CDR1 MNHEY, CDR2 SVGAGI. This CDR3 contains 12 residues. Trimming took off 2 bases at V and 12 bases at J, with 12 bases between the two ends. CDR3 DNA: TGTGCCAGCAGTTACCCGTCCGGGAGACAGTATTTT. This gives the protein CASSYPSGRQYF.

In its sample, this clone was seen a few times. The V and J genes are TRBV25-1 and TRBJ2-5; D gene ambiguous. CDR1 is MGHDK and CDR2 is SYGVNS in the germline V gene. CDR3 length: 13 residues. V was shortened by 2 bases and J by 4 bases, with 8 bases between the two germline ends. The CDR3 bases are TGTGCCAGCAGTGAACTGTGGGGAGAGACCCAGTACTTC. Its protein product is CASSELWGETQYF.

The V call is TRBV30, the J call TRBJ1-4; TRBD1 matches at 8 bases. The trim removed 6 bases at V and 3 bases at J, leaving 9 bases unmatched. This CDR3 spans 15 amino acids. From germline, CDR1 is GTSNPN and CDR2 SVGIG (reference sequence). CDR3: CACIGQGSPNEKLFF. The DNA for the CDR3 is TGTGCCTGCATAGGACAGGGAAGCCCTAATGAAAAACTGTTTTTT.

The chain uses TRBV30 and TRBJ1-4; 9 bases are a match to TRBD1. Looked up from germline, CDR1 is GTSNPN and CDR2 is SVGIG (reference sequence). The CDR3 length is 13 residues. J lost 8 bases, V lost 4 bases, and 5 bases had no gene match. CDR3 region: CAWMDRGREKLFF. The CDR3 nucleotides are TGTGCCTGGATGGACAGGGGACGAGAAAAACTGTTTTTT.

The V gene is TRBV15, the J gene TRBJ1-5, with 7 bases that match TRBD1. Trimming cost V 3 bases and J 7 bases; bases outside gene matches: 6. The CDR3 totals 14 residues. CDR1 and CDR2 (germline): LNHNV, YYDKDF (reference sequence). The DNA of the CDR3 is TGTGCCACCAGCAGGGACAGGCTGGGGCAGCCCCAGCATTTT. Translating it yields CATSRDRLGQPQHF.

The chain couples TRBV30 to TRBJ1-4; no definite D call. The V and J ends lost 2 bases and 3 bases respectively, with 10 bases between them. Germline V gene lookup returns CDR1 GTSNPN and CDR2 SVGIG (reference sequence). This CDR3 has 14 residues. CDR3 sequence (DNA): TGTGCCTGGAGTCCCGGGATATCTAATGAAAAACTGTTTTTT. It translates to CAWSPGISNEKLFF.

CDR3 DNA: TGTGCCAGCAGCTTACAGGGACGAAGTGAAAAACTGTTTTTT. As protein: CASSLQGRSEKLFF. The chain employs TRBV7-8 and TRBJ1-4; TRBD1 is a possible D gene (5 bases). Trimming took 2 bases from V and 7 from J, leaving 11 bases between them. Germline V gene sequence: CDR1 SGHVS, CDR2 FQNEAQ. The CDR3 runs 14 residues.

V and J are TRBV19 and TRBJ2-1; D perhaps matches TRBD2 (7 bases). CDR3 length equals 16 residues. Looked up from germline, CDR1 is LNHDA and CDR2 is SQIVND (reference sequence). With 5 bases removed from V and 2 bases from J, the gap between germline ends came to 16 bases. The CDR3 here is CASSPRGGFAYNEQFF. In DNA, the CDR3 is TGTGCCAGTAGTCCTAGGGGGGGCTTTGCCTACAATGAGCAGTTCTTC.